Below, 28 T cell receptor beta chains from the same sample are listed, as sequenced in a study of glioma-infiltrating T cells after dendritic cell vaccination. Some clones are missing from TCRdb's copy, which holds only in-frame ones; the method was immunoSEQ multiplex PCR. The sample contains nearly 85,000 clones, over 85% of which appear only once. Sequences were derived from blood, sampled before dendritic cell vaccination. The receptors were gathered from a human donor with glioblastoma.

In this sample, this clone turned up once. The chain carries TRBV29-1 and TRBJ2-2, with TRBD1 matching 9 bases. Trimming cost V 8 bases and J 5 bases; bases outside gene matches: 6. Germline lookup yields CDR1 SQVTM and CDR2 ANQGSEA. The CDR3 runs 13 residues. The CDR3, as DNA: TGCAGCACCCGACAGGGGGGAACCGGGGAGCTGTTTTTT. Encoded protein: CSTRQGGTGELFF.

This chain connects TRBV19 to TRBJ2-5; D is possibly TRBD1 (6 bases). Trimming cost V 4 bases and J 5 bases, with 26 bases left between them. CDR3 size: 18 residues. Germline CDR1 is LNHDA and CDR2 is SQIVND (reference sequence). This CDR3 is CASSRNLQGKLGSETQYF. The CDR3 DNA sequence: TGTGCCAGTAGTAGAAACCTCCAGGGGAAGCTGGGTAGCGAGACCCAGTACTTC.

The genes are TRBV30 and TRBJ1-2; weak D call: TRBD1 (5 bases). Germline V gene data show CDR1 as GTSNPN and CDR2 as SVGIG (reference sequence). The CDR3 totals 12 residues. Deletions cut 2 bases from V and 4 bases from J, with 8 bases between. CDR3 DNA sequence: TGTGCCTGGAGTCAGGGTAGCTATGGCTACACCTTC. Translating it yields CAWSQGSYGYTF.

The chain is built from TRBV7-9 and TRBJ1-1; D ambiguous. Germline V CDR1 and CDR2: SEHNR, FQNEAQ (reference sequence). The CDR3 is 13 amino acids. V was clipped by 1 base and J by 4 bases, with 7 bases between them. The CDR3 sequence is CASSLGWATEAFF. The CDR3 DNA sequence: TGTGCCAGCAGCTTAGGTTGGGCCACTGAAGCTTTCTTT.

The rearrangement joins TRBV6-5 to TRBJ1-1; D gene uncertain. The CDR3 has 12 residues. Trimming pared 6 bases from V and 9 bases from J, leaving 14 bases between. Germline assignment: CDR1 MNHEY and CDR2 SVGAGI. As DNA, the CDR3 is TGTGCCAGCAGCCCAGGTCCAGAGAAAGCTTTCTTT. Amino acid sequence: CASSPGPEKAFF.

The CDR3 DNA reads TGTGCCAGCAGTTATTACAGGGGGTCTTCCACCGAGCAGTACTTC. This encodes CASSYYRGSSTEQYF. The chain links TRBV6-5 to TRBJ2-7; 8 positions match TRBD1. Losses at the gene ends were 3 bases for V and 6 bases for J; bases not matched to a gene: 10. This CDR3 is built from 15 residues. Germline V lookup: CDR1 MNHEY, CDR2 SVGAGI.

The chain uses TRBV2 and TRBJ1-5; D perhaps matches TRBD1 (6 bases). Trimming left V 8 bases short and J 1 base short, with 24 bases between. Germline CDR1 is SNHLY and CDR2 is FYNNEI. The CDR3 runs to 18 residues. In DNA form, the CDR3 reads TGTGCCAGCGGCTACCGGGGGGGCGGCGAGGTGAGCAATCAGCCCCAGCATTTT. Protein: CASGYRGGGEVSNQPQHF.

The V and J genes are TRBV10-2 and TRBJ2-3; D not certain. Germline CDR1 and CDR2: WSHSY and SAAADI. V lost 3 bases and J lost 4, with 8 bases in between. The CDR3 loop spans 13 amino acids. Here the CDR3 reads CASSDPVADTQYF. DNA for the CDR3: TGCGCCAGCAGTGACCCGGTTGCAGATACGCAGTATTTT.

The chain combines TRBV5-1 with TRBJ2-1; D uncertain. CDR1 is SGHRS and CDR2 is YFSETQ in the germline V gene. Trimming shortened V by 0 bases and J by 10 bases, and 8 bases separated the two germline ends. The length of the CDR3 is 12 residues. The CDR3 sequence is CASSLVRVEQFF. CDR3 nucleotide sequence: TGCGCCAGCAGCTTGGTTCGGGTGGAGCAGTTCTTC.

In regard to this clone: The junction and the germline gene differ at one end; a read error may be behind it. The chain has TRBV2 and TRBJ1-6, with unresolved D. The CDR3 runs to 15 residues. CDR1 and CDR2 from the germline V gene are SNHLY and FYNNEI. Written as DNA, the CDR3 is TGTGCCAGCAGTGAAGAAAGCTCCTATAATTCCCCCCTCCACTTT. This sequence encodes CASSEESSYNSPLHF. Full variable domain (rest looked up from reference TRBV2 and TRBJ1-6): EPEVTQTPSHQVTQMGQEVILRCVPISNHLYFYWYRQILGQKVEFLVSFYNNEISEKSEIFDDQFSVERPDGSNFTLKIRSTKLEDSAMYFCASSEESSYNSPLHFGNGTRLTVT.

V usage is TRBV5-1 and J usage is TRBJ2-5; 10 nucleotides line up with TRBD1. The V segment lost 4 bases and the J segment 7 bases; nucleotides outside the gene matches: 10. The CDR3 runs to 15 residues. Germline V gene data show CDR1 as SGHRS and CDR2 as YFSETQ. The CDR3 loop reads CASSLGQGPMRTQYF. The CDR3 DNA sequence: TGCGCCAGCAGCCTGGGACAGGGGCCCATGCGGACCCAGTACTTC.

This clone counts as medium-sized (0.01 to 0.1%). The chain has TRBV5-5 and TRBJ1-1, with a tentative D call TRBD1 (5 bases). Germline loops: CDR1 SGHKS, CDR2 YYEKEE (reference sequence). Trimming left V 4 bases short and J 0 bases short, with 7 bases between. The CDR3 sequence is 13 residues long. The CDR3 DNA is TGTGCCAGCAGCCTCAGGGTGAACACTGAAGCTTTCTTT. Its translation is CASSLRVNTEAFF.

Here the CDR3 reads CASSSGRRTYNEQFF. Here the CDR3 DNA reads TGTGCCAGTAGTAGCGGGAGAAGGACCTACAATGAGCAGTTCTTC. The gene calls are TRBV19 and TRBJ2-1; 7 bases fit TRBD2. J was trimmed by 2 bases and V by 4 bases; bases with no gene match: 5. CDR3 length: 15 residues. Germline assignment: CDR1 LNHDA and CDR2 SQIVND (reference sequence).

The CDR3: CASRVGSIQGGYTF. CDR3 in DNA: TGTGCCAGCAGGGTGGGGTCAATTCAGGGAGGCTACACCTTC. The chain is built from TRBV2 and TRBJ1-2; a possible D gene is TRBD1 (5 bases). V was cut by 6 bases and J by 8 bases, with 19 bases left in between. CDR1 and CDR2 from the germline V gene are SNHLY and FYNNEI. This CDR3 spans 14 amino acids.

The rearrangement links TRBV11-3 to TRBJ1-1, with D perhaps TRBD1 (6 bases). V was trimmed by 5 bases and J by 3 bases, leaving 10 bases between them. This CDR3 contains 13 residues. CDR1 is SGHNT and CDR2 is YENEEA in the germline V gene. CDR3 region: CASSVAGDTEAFF. In DNA, the CDR3 is TGTGCCAGCAGCGTGGCAGGGGACACTGAAGCTTTCTTT.

The chain joins TRBV5-6 to TRBJ2-2; a possible D gene is TRBD2 (7 bases). The CDR3 totals 16 residues. V lost 5 bases and J 4 bases, leaving 18 bases between the germline ends. Germline assignment: CDR1 SGHDT and CDR2 YYEEEE. The CDR3 here is CASRQIGGRGTGELFF. CDR3 sequence (DNA): TGTGCCAGCAGACAAATCGGGGGGCGGGGCACCGGGGAGCTGTTTTTT.

V gene TRBV30 combines with J gene TRBJ2-1, with TRBD2 matching 10 bases. Germline V gene sequence: CDR1 GTSNPN, CDR2 SVGIG (reference sequence). CDR3 length equals 15 residues. V was pared by 4 bases and J by 0 bases, with 3 bases of the junction left unmatched. CDR3 nucleotide sequence: TGTGCCTGGACTAGCGGGAGTAGCTCCTACAATGAGCAGTTCTTC. Translating it yields CAWTSGSSSYNEQFF.

This clone has more than one count but fewer than ten. This chain connects TRBV5-1 to TRBJ2-5; perhaps TRBD2 as D (5 bases). The CDR3 extends over 14 amino acids. The V gene's germline CDR1 is SGHRS and CDR2 YFSETQ. Trimming took 3 bases from V and 0 from J, leaving 9 bases between them. CDR3 sequence (DNA): TGCGCCAGCAGCTCCTCCGGGAACCAAGAGACCCAGTACTTC. It codes for CASSSSGNQETQYF.

The rearrangement links TRBV2 to TRBJ1-2, with D hard to call. The CDR3 extends over 11 amino acids. V lost 5 bases to trimming and J lost 5 bases, with 6 bases between them. Germline CDR1 SNHLY, CDR2 FYNNEI. For the CDR3, the DNA is TGTGCCAGCAGTCCATTTTATGGCTACACCTTC. It yields the protein CASSPFYGYTF.

J is TRBJ2-3 and V is TRBV19; D perhaps matches TRBD1 (6 bases). This CDR3 contains 13 residues. Germline CDR1 and CDR2: LNHDA and SQIVND (reference sequence). Trimming took off 6 bases at V and 0 bases at J, with 7 bases between the two ends. CDR3: CASRQGSTDTQYF. DNA for the CDR3: TGTGCCAGTAGGCAGGGGAGCACAGATACGCAGTATTTT.

The chain recombines TRBV29-1 with TRBJ1-1; no definite D call. V was pared by 4 bases and J by 5 bases, with 8 bases between. The CDR3 has 11 amino acids. Germline V gene sequence: CDR1 SQVTM, CDR2 ANQGSEA. The CDR3 protein is CSVGRATEAFF. CDR3 DNA: TGCAGCGTTGGGAGAGCGACTGAAGCTTTCTTT.

The chain joins TRBV7-2 to TRBJ1-2; a possible D gene is TRBD1 (6 bases). Between the trimmed V and J ends, which lost 0 bases and 5 bases, there was a span of 16 bases. The CDR3 is 16 residues long. CDR1 and CDR2 from the germline V gene are SGHTA and FQGNSA. Here the CDR3 reads CASSLARQGGGYGYTF. The CDR3 region has the DNA TGTGCCAGCAGCTTAGCGCGGCAGGGAGGGGGGTATGGCTACACCTTC.

V is TRBV5-1 and J is TRBJ1-2; tentative D call: TRBD1 (5 bases). Trimming took off 4 bases at V and 4 bases at J, with 11 bases between the two ends. Germline V gene data show CDR1 as SGHRS and CDR2 as YFSETQ. This CDR3 has 13 residues. The CDR3 here is CASSPGGGYGYTF. CDR3 nucleotides: TGCGCCAGCAGCCCCGGGGGGGGCTATGGCTACACCTTC.

In this sample, this clone turned up once. V is TRBV14 and J is TRBJ2-1, with TRBD1 matching over 10 bases. In germline, CDR1 is SGHDN, CDR2 FVKESK. V trimming: 6 bases; J trimming: 6 bases; junction bases outside the gene matches: 11. This CDR3 has 16 amino acids. This CDR3 is CASSLTGQGFGNEQFF. The CDR3 DNA reads TGTGCCAGCAGTCTAACGGGACAGGGGTTTGGCAATGAGCAGTTCTTC.

V gene TRBV5-4 combines with J gene TRBJ1-4; 7 bases map to TRBD1. Germline loops: CDR1 SGHNT, CDR2 YYREEE (reference sequence). This CDR3 has 13 residues. The ends lost 4 bases at V and 8 bases at J; junction bases unmatched: 5. The CDR3 spells CASSPGGQEKLFF. CDR3 sequence (DNA): TGTGCCAGCAGCCCAGGGGGTCAGGAAAAACTGTTTTTT.

This chain joins TRBV7-9 and TRBJ2-5; the match to TRBD2 covers 14 bases. V was clipped by 5 bases and J by 5 bases; unmatched bases: 7. The V gene's germline CDR1 is SEHNR and CDR2 FQNEAQ (reference sequence). This CDR3 has 16 amino acids. The CDR3 loop reads CASSQGLAGGQETQYF. CDR3 sequence (DNA): TGTGCCAGCAGCCAAGGACTAGCGGGAGGACAGGAGACCCAGTACTTC.

CDR3 in amino acids: CASSSARGRGSLGANVLTF. The CDR3 DNA reads TGTGCCAGCAGTTCTGCCCGGGGCAGGGGATCCCTTGGGGCCAACGTCCTGACTTTC. This chain uses TRBV28 with TRBJ2-6; D is perhaps TRBD1 (6 bases). From germline, CDR1 is MDHEN and CDR2 SYDVKM. Deletions cut 4 bases from V and 3 bases from J, with 22 bases between. The CDR3 runs to 19 residues.

The chain combines TRBV19 with TRBJ1-6, with 7 bases aligning to TRBD1. Germline CDR1 is LNHDA and CDR2 is SQIVND (reference sequence). The CDR3 runs to 13 residues. V was pared by 7 bases and J by 6 bases, with 3 bases of the junction left unmatched. CDR3 coding DNA: TGTGCCAGTAAGGGACAGATTAATTCACCCCTCCACTTT. Encoded protein: CASKGQINSPLHF.